The 21 T cell receptor beta chains reported below all come from one sample, sequenced in a study of T cell responses to AZD1222 COVID-19 vaccine. Some clones are missing from TCRdb's copy, which holds only in-frame ones; the method was immunoSEQ multiplex PCR. The sample yields about 150,000 clones, around 90% seen once. The sequenced sample was peripheral blood, obtained on day 0 of AZD1222 vaccination. Receptors originate from an adult in good health.

V and J are TRBV6-2 or TRBV6-3 and TRBJ2-7, with a weak D call TRBD1 (8 bases). The CDR3 runs 14 residues. V shed 5 bases and J shed 6 bases, with 17 bases lying between them. CDR1 and CDR2 from the germline V gene are MNHEY and SVGEGT. The CDR3 coding sequence is TGTGCCAGCAGTCCCCTGGACAGGGAGGGCGAGCAGTACTTC. It yields the protein CASSPLDREGEQYF.

This clone has only one observation. The genes are TRBV7-6 and TRBJ2-2, with 7 nucleotides matching TRBD2. The CDR3 totals 16 residues. Germline lookup yields CDR1 SGHVS and CDR2 FNYEAQ. The J segment lost 1 base and the V segment lost 5 bases, leaving 7 bases of the junction unmatched. The CDR3 region is CASSDPGGENTGELFF. The CDR3 nucleotides are TGTGCCAGCAGCGACCCTGGGGGGGAGAACACCGGGGAGCTGTTTTTT.

The J gene is TRBJ1-1, the V gene TRBV7-2, with D perhaps TRBD1 (6 bases). CDR3 length: 14 amino acids. The V gene's germline CDR1 is SGHTA and CDR2 FQGNSA. V was pared by 4 bases and J by 2 bases, with 11 bases between. The CDR3, as DNA: TGTGCCAGCAGCTCCGGACAGTTCAACACTGAAGCTTTCTTT. Its protein product is CASSSGQFNTEAFF.

The rearrangement joins TRBV5-4 to TRBJ2-7; D call uncertain. The CDR3 has 18 residues. V was trimmed by 4 bases and J by 3 bases, leaving 26 bases between them. The germline V gene encodes CDR1 SGHNT and CDR2 YYREEE (reference sequence). The chain's CDR3 is CASSHKSTEIKGNYEQYF. CDR3 bases: TGTGCCAGCAGCCATAAATCGACGGAAATCAAGGGAAACTACGAGCAGTACTTC.

The V call is TRBV6-5, the J call TRBJ1-2; D not certain. The germline V gene encodes CDR1 MNHEY and CDR2 SVGAGI. The CDR3 is 12 amino acids. The V end lost 11 bases, the J end lost 8 bases, and 18 bases lay between the germline ends. CDR3 residues: CAVSRWNRGYTF. CDR3 DNA: TGTGCCGTTTCGCGGTGGAATCGAGGCTACACCTTC.

V gene TRBV6-1 combines with J gene TRBJ1-6; weak D call: TRBD1 (5 bases). The CDR3 is made up of 13 amino acids. Deletions cut 0 bases from V and 14 bases from J, with 11 bases between. Germline V gene sequence: CDR1 MNHNS, CDR2 SASEGT. The CDR3 protein is CASSEAGGVTLHF. In DNA, the CDR3 is TGTGCCAGCAGTGAAGCGGGGGGAGTTACCCTCCACTTT.

This chain uses TRBV3-1 (or the pseudogene TRBV3-2) with TRBJ1-3; 7 bases match TRBD1. The germline V gene has CDR1 LGHDT and CDR2 YNNKEL (reference sequence). V lost 4 bases and J lost 4; bases outside the gene matches: 10. The length of the CDR3 is 16 residues. The CDR3 sequence: CASSLQGRGVGNTIYF. CDR3 sequence (DNA): TGTGCCAGCAGCCTCCAAGGCAGGGGGGTCGGAAACACCATATATTTT.

The rearrangement uses TRBV18 and TRBJ1-1, with D tentatively TRBD1 (5 bases). The V end lost 1 base, the J end lost 11 bases, and 14 bases lay between the germline ends. CDR3 length: 13 residues. Germline V gene data show CDR1 as KGHSH and CDR2 as LQKENI. Here the CDR3 DNA reads TGTGCCAGCTCACCACGGACCGGGGACGACGCTTTCTTT. It yields the protein CASSPRTGDDAFF.

The gene calls are TRBV3-1 (or the pseudogene TRBV3-2) and TRBJ1-1; 8 bases agree with TRBD1. The V and J ends lost 7 bases and 4 bases, in that order; junction bases with no gene match: 17. The CDR3 runs to 17 residues. CDR1 is LGHDT and CDR2 is YNNKEL in the germline V gene (reference sequence). The CDR3 sequence is CASTKIIGGQGATEAFF. The CDR3 DNA follows: TGTGCCAGCACCAAAATCATAGGGGGTCAGGGGGCCACTGAAGCTTTCTTT.

A word on this clone: The sample contains more than one DNA sequence encoding this CDR3. V usage is TRBV6-6 and J usage is TRBJ1-4, with 7 bases lining up with TRBD1. The CDR3 consists of 14 residues. The trim removed 5 bases at V and 2 bases at J, leaving 2 bases unmatched. Germline loops: CDR1 MNHNY, CDR2 SVGAGI (reference sequence). CDR3 sequence (DNA): TGTGCCAGCAGTCCACAGGGGACTAATGAAAAACTGTTTTTT. Protein sequence: CASSPQGTNEKLFF.

This chain uses TRBV4-1 with TRBJ2-1; 7 bases agree with TRBD1. The junction had 9 bases not matched to a gene; V was cut back by 0 bases and J by 10 bases. CDR1 and CDR2 (germline): MGHRA, YSYEKL. The CDR3 extends over 15 amino acids. The CDR3 bases are TGCGCCAGCAGCCAAGATAGGGGGCAGGCTAGGGAGCAGTTCTTC. This sequence encodes CASSQDRGQAREQFF.

In this sample, this clone turned up once. This rearrangement joins TRBV6-5 to TRBJ1-1; no clear D. CDR3 length: 13 amino acids. Germline lookup yields CDR1 MNHEY and CDR2 SVGAGI. The V end was cut by 6 bases, the J end by 1 base, with 9 bases between. The CDR3 DNA is TGTGCCAGCAGGGAGGAACAGAACACTGAAGCTTTCTTT. Encoded protein: CASREEQNTEAFF.

CDR3 in amino acids: CASSLEGRPSSGNTIYF. The CDR3 nucleotides read TGCGCCAGCAGCTTGGAGGGCAGGCCCAGCTCTGGAAACACCATATATTTT. The J gene is TRBJ1-3, the V gene TRBV5-1, with D unresolved. V was trimmed by 0 bases and J by 0 bases, leaving 13 bases between them. The CDR3 has 17 amino acids. Germline CDR1 reads SGHRS; CDR2 reads YFSETQ.

J is TRBJ1-5 and V is TRBV28; maybe TRBD1 (5 bases). V was shortened by 5 bases and J by 2 bases, with 10 bases between the two germline ends. The CDR3 contains 14 residues. Germline assignment: CDR1 MDHEN and CDR2 SYDVKM. The chain's CDR3 is CASSLGGGNQPQHF. The CDR3 DNA reads as TGTGCCAGCAGTCTGGGGGGGGGCAATCAGCCCCAGCATTTT.

This sequence joins TRBV4-1 and TRBJ1-2; TRBD1 matches 10 bases. The CDR3 is made up of 14 amino acids. V shed 3 bases, J shed 4 bases, and the junction held 2 bases outside the gene matches. Germline CDR1 reads MGHRA; CDR2 reads YSYEKL. The CDR3 sequence: CASSQGQGSYGYTF. The DNA of the CDR3 is TGCGCCAGCAGCCAGGGACAGGGGAGCTATGGCTACACCTTC.

The chain couples TRBV9 to TRBJ1-2, with D unresolved. V dropped 0 bases and J dropped 6 bases, with 15 bases sitting between them. The CDR3 length is 15 residues. Germline-derived CDR1 and CDR2 are SGDLS and YYNGEE. The CDR3 here is CASSVESQVVHGYTF. DNA for the CDR3: TGTGCCAGCAGCGTAGAAAGTCAGGTCGTCCATGGCTACACCTTC.

To note about this clone: The sample has other DNA sequences that encode this CDR3 too. This chain joins TRBV20-1 and TRBJ1-2; D remains ambiguous. The V end was cut by 1 base, the J end by 4 bases, with 4 bases between. Germline CDR1 is DFQATT and CDR2 is SNEGSKA (reference sequence). The CDR3 contains 11 residues. The CDR3 reads CSARVSYGYTF. CDR3 nucleotide sequence: TGCAGTGCTAGAGTCTCCTATGGCTACACCTTC.

The chain has TRBV19 and TRBJ1-5; D remains unclear. The CDR3 totals 17 residues. The V and J ends lost 3 bases and 0 bases respectively, with 15 bases between them. Per the germline V gene, CDR1 is LNHDA and CDR2 is SQIVND (reference sequence). The CDR3 coding sequence is TGTGCCAGTAGTATTCTGGTGTCGGACTATAGCAATCAGCCCCAGCATTTT. Its translation is CASSILVSDYSNQPQHF. The full variable domain, rest sourced from reference TRBV19 and TRBJ1-5, is DGGITQSPKYLFRKEGQNVTLSCEQNLNHDAMYWYRQDPGQGLRLIYYSQIVNDFQKGDIAEGYSVSREKKESFPLTVTSAQKNPTAFYLCASSILVSDYSNQPQHFGDGTRLSIL.

The rearrangement links TRBV3-1 (or the pseudogene TRBV3-2) to TRBJ1-3; TRBD1 agrees at 10 bases. The trim removed 6 bases at V and 4 bases at J, leaving 9 bases unmatched. CDR3 length: 16 amino acids. Germline CDR1 reads LGHDT; CDR2 reads YNNKEL (reference sequence). The CDR3 nucleotides read TGTGCCAGCAGTTACGACCGGGACAGGGGAGGAAACACCATATATTTT. Amino acids: CASSYDRDRGGNTIYF.

This clone was found once. The CDR3 nucleotides are TGTGCCAGCAGTCCGACTAGCGGGACCCTTCCCGAGCAGTACTTC. It specifies CASSPTSGTLPEQYF. The J gene is TRBJ2-7, the V gene TRBV28, with TRBD2 matching 11 bases. The V and J ends lost 5 bases and 6 bases, in that order; junction bases with no gene match: 9. This CDR3 spans 15 amino acids. The V gene's germline CDR1 is MDHEN and CDR2 SYDVKM.

This clone has only one observation. The chain couples TRBV2 to TRBJ1-2; D is uncertain. Germline V gene lookup returns CDR1 SNHLY and CDR2 FYNNEI. The V and J ends lost 3 bases and 7 bases respectively, with 12 bases between them. The CDR3 sequence is 13 residues long. DNA of the CDR3: TGTGCCAGCAGTGACGGAATCAAGGGTGGCTACACCTTC. Translating it yields CASSDGIKGGYTF. The full variable domain, in which reference TRBV2 and TRBJ1-2 provide the parts outside the CDR3, is EPEVTQTPSHQVTQMGQEVILRCVPISNHLYFYWYRQILGQKVEFLVSFYNNEISEKSEIFDDQFSVERPDGSNFTLKIRSTKLEDSAMYFCASSDGIKGGYTFGSGTRLTVV.